A selection of T cell receptor beta chains follows, all from one sample in a study of metastatic and nonmetastatic thyroid tumors. MiXCR was used by TCRdb to re-call the PCR reads. The data show some 20,000 clones, 22% seen once. Sample: adjacent normal tissue. The receptor source for this set is a female donor with papillary thyroid cancer or a benign thyroid nodule (not recorded which). Some clones in this sample may be carry-over from other donors' samples. Both conserved end residues are part of each CDR3. Fields, in order: V gene, J gene, D gene, clone size, CDR3 protein, CDR3 DNA. A D gene is named only where the DNA matches it firmly. The size entry is marked missing in some rows and otherwise reads once, few, many or a size class.

TRBV7-8,TRBJ2-7,TRBD1,many,CASSLGGQESYEQYF,TGTGCCAGCAGCTTAGGGGGACAGGAATCCTACGAGCAGTACTTC
TRBV6-1,TRBJ1-2,.,.,CASSDRTGLHDYTF,TGTGCCAGCAGTGACCGCACAGGGTTGCATGACTACACCTTC
TRBV24-1,TRBJ2-1,.,.,CATSDLGRGSYNEQFF,TGTGCCACCAGTGATTTGGGCAGGGGTTCCTACAATGAGCAGTTCTTC
TRBV30,TRBJ1-2,.,.,CAWSVRGGGYGYTF,TGTGCCTGGAGTGTACGTGGAGGGGGCTATGGCTACACCTTC
TRBV7-2,TRBJ2-3,.,.,CASSLDRPDTQYF,TGTGCCAGCAGCTTAGACAGACCAGATACGCAGTATTTT
TRBV5-1,TRBJ2-5,TRBD2,few,CASSLGTSGMETQYF,TGCGCCAGCAGCTTGGGGACTAGCGGGATGGAGACCCAGTACTTC
TRBV5-1,TRBJ2-1,TRBD2,medium-sized,CASSFYSGGPGEQFF,TGCGCCAGCAGCTTCTACTCGGGAGGGCCGGGTGAGCAGTTCTTC
TRBV9,TRBJ2-7,TRBD1,medium-sized,CASSGQGQGEDYSYEQYF,TGTGCCAGCAGCGGGCAGGGACAGGGGGAAGACTATAGCTACGAGCAGTACTTC
TRBV2,TRBJ2-6,TRBD1,.,CASRQGSASSGANVLTF,TGTGCCAGCCGACAGGGATCAGCTAGCTCTGGGGCCAACGTCCTGACTTTC
TRBV28,TRBJ1-5,.,.,CASSFQGRDNQPQHF,TGTGCCAGCAGTTTCCAGGGGAGGGACAATCAGCCCCAGCATTTT
TRBV7-8,TRBJ1-1,TRBD1,.,CASSSGGAWNTEAFF,TGTGCCAGCAGCTCAGGGGGGGCCTGGAACACTGAAGCTTTCTTT
TRBV11-1,TRBJ1-6,.,few,CASSLGGWGGTSPLHF,TGTGCCAGCAGCTTAGGAGGCTGGGGAGGTACTTCACCCCTCCACTTT
TRBV11-2,TRBJ2-1,TRBD2,.,CASSSGLAGGNEQFF,TGTGCCAGCAGCTCGGGACTAGCGGGAGGTAATGAGCAGTTCTTC
TRBV28,TRBJ2-5,.,few,CASSSRAELRETQYF,TGTGCCAGCAGTTCAAGGGCAGAGCTGCGAGAGACCCAGTACTTC
TRBV4-1,TRBJ1-2,.,many,CASSPTGPTDPYGYTF,TGCGCCAGCAGCCCGACAGGACCTACCGACCCTTATGGCTACACCTTC
TRBV7-2,TRBJ2-1,.,.,CASSLGRGGVGNEQFF,TGTGCCAGCAGCTTAGGGCGCGGGGGCGTGGGCAATGAGCAGTTCTTC
TRBV20-1,TRBJ1-5,.,medium-sized,CSARDHSNQPQHF,TGCAGTGCTAGAGATCACAGCAATCAGCCCCAGCATTTT
TRBV12-5,TRBJ1-1,.,few,CASGRLRDTEAFF,TGTGCTAGTGGTCGCCTCCGGGACACTGAAGCTTTCTTT
TRBV7-3,TRBJ2-1,.,.,CASSLTGGPENEQFF,TGTGCCAGCAGCTTAACGGGGGGCCCCGAAAATGAGCAGTTCTTC
TRBV6-2/TRBV6-3,TRBJ2-7,.,few,CASSYSAETSYEQYF,TGTGCCAGCAGTTACTCGGCAGAAACCAGCTACGAGCAGTACTTC
TRBV28,TRBJ1-1,TRBD1,.,CASSELGTGVVNNEAFF,TGTGCCAGCAGTGAACTCGGGACAGGGGTGGTGAATAATGAAGCTTTCTTT
TRBV5-1,TRBJ1-6,TRBD1,medium-sized,CASSFADRGWNSPLHF,TGCGCCAGCAGCTTCGCCGACAGGGGATGGAATTCACCCCTCCACTTT
TRBV4-1,TRBJ1-6,.,.,CASSQDKGQRSTPLHF,TGCGCCAGCAGCCAAGATAAAGGCCAGAGGAGTACGCCCCTCCACTTT
TRBV10-3,TRBJ2-2,.,.,CAISEDRRATTGELFF,TGTGCCATCAGTGAGGACCGCCGGGCAACCACCGGGGAGCTGTTTTTT
TRBV18,TRBJ2-3,.,.,CASSPRQDSTDTQYF,TGTGCCAGCTCACCGCGTCAGGACAGCACAGATACGCAGTATTTT
TRBV5-1,TRBJ2-7,.,medium-sized,CASSLARLTYYEQYF,TGCGCCAGCAGCTTGGCCCGACTAACCTACTACGAGCAGTACTTC
TRBV27,TRBJ1-1,.,medium-sized,CASSLSPHRQRATEAFF,TGTGCCAGCAGTTTATCGCCCCATCGACAGAGGGCCACTGAAGCTTTCTTT
TRBV30,TRBJ2-2,.,.,CAWGRIGSTGELFF,TGTGCCTGGGGAAGGATCGGGTCCACCGGGGAGCTGTTTTTT
TRBV28,TRBJ1-4,.,.,CASSGALHEQKLFF,TGTGCCAGCAGCGGGGCCCTACACGAACAAAAACTGTTTTTT
TRBV3-1,TRBJ2-2,TRBD1,.,CASSPRQGPTGELFF,TGTGCCAGCAGCCCCAGACAGGGGCCGACCGGGGAGCTGTTTTTT
TRBV20-1,TRBJ2-7,TRBD1,.,CSAIGQGINEQYF,TGCAGTGCCATTGGACAGGGGATCAACGAGCAGTACTTC
TRBV19,TRBJ2-7,TRBD2,many,CASSPSGSSYEQHF,TGTGCCAGTAGCCCTAGCGGGAGTTCGTACGAGCAGCACTTC
TRBV12-3/TRBV12-4,TRBJ1-1,.,.,CASSRGGFNTEAFF,TGTGCCAGCAGCCGTGGCGGTTTCAACACTGAAGCTTTCTTT
TRBV28,TRBJ2-7,TRBD1,.,CASSYQGQVKEQYF,TGTGCCAGCAGTTATCAGGGACAGGTTAAAGAGCAGTACTTC
TRBV12-3/TRBV12-4,TRBJ1-1,.,few,CASSLGAANTEAFF,TGTGCCAGCAGTTTAGGAGCCGCGAACACTGAAGCTTTCTTT
TRBV5-1,TRBJ2-2,TRBD2,medium-sized,CASIDVRSGGYRELFF,TGCGCCAGCATAGACGTCCGCTCGGGGGGTTATAGGGAGCTGTTTTTT
TRBV4-2,TRBJ2-3,.,.,CASSQEPGLSTDTQYF,TGTGCCAGCAGCCAAGAGCCGGGGTTAAGCACAGATACGCAGTATTTT
TRBV11-2,TRBJ1-2,TRBD1,.,CASSWDRGVGYTF,TGTGCCAGCAGCTGGGACAGGGGCGTTGGCTACACCTTC
TRBV11-3,TRBJ1-1,.,few,CASSLTLNTEAFF,TGTGCCAGCAGCCTTACCCTGAACACTGAAGCTTTCTTT
TRBV7-3,TRBJ2-3,TRBD2,.,CASSKLAGFTDTQYF,TGTGCCAGCAGCAAGCTAGCGGGTTTTACAGATACGCAGTATTTT
TRBV19,TRBJ1-2,TRBD1,medium-sized,CASTDLGGQGNYGYTF,TGTGCCAGTACAGATTTGGGGGGACAGGGAAACTATGGCTACACCTTC
TRBV19,TRBJ2-2,TRBD2,many,CASSTRGSPGELFF,TGTGCCAGTAGTACTCGCGGGAGCCCCGGGGAGCTGTTTTTT
TRBV7-9,TRBJ2-2,.,.,CASSSTGSFTGELFF,TGTGCCAGCAGCTCAACAGGGAGCTTCACCGGGGAGCTGTTTTTT
TRBV12-3/TRBV12-4,TRBJ1-2,.,.,CASSYPTGAFGGYTF,TGTGCCAGCAGTTACCCGACAGGAGCCTTCGGGGGCTACACCTTC
TRBV20-1,TRBJ1-3,.,medium-sized,CSASVFGRGESGNTIYF,TGCAGTGCGTCGGTTTTCGGCAGGGGAGAATCTGGAAACACCATATATTTT
TRBV5-1,TRBJ2-2,TRBD1,.,CASSFRDRERELFF,TGCGCCAGCAGCTTCCGGGACAGGGAACGGGAGCTGTTTTTT
TRBV6-5,TRBJ1-3,.,.,CASSYSVGGNTIYF,TGTGCCAGCAGTTACTCCGTGGGAGGAAACACCATATATTTT
TRBV19,TRBJ1-2,TRBD1,few,CASSGTGKDYGYTF,TGTGCCAGTAGCGGGACAGGGAAGGACTATGGCTACACCTTC
TRBV2,TRBJ1-1,.,.,CASSEPRGLGDTEAFF,TGTGCCAGCAGTGAACCCAGGGGCCTTGGGGACACTGAAGCTTTCTTT
TRBV6-1,TRBJ1-2,TRBD1,.,CATGQGPNYGYTF,TGTGCCACTGGACAGGGTCCTAACTATGGCTACACCTTC
TRBV5-1,TRBJ1-2,.,.,CASSRGVEGGGYTF,TGCGCCAGCAGCAGAGGGGTTGAGGGAGGAGGCTACACCTTC
TRBV14,TRBJ2-1,.,.,CASSQWEHEQFF,TGTGCCAGCAGCCAATGGGAGCATGAGCAGTTCTTC
TRBV15,TRBJ1-1,.,medium-sized,CATSRGYTEAFF,TGTGCCACCAGCAGAGGGTACACTGAAGCTTTCTTT
TRBV5-4,TRBJ2-7,TRBD2,many,CASSSGLAGGPSYEQYF,TGTGCCAGCAGCTCAGGACTAGCGGGAGGGCCCTCCTACGAGCAGTACTTC
TRBV27,TRBJ1-1,.,.,CASSSSGVPMGTEAFF,TGTGCCAGCAGTTCCTCAGGGGTCCCTATGGGCACTGAAGCTTTCTTT
TRBV30,TRBJ1-1,.,.,CAWSVWGTRSTEAFF,TGTGCCTGGAGTGTCTGGGGGACGAGGTCCACTGAAGCTTTCTTT
TRBV27,TRBJ2-6,TRBD1,.,CAGRGPGANVVTF,TGTGCCGGCAGGGGGCCCGGCGCCAACGTCGTGACTTTC
TRBV20-1,TRBJ2-7,.,.,CSAREGPVDEQYF,TGCAGTGCTAGAGAAGGACCGGTAGATGAGCAGTACTTC
TRBV27,TRBJ2-7,.,.,CASSPPHPARGPRYEQYF,TGTGCCAGCAGTCCCCCCCACCCGGCCCGGGGCCCCCGATACGAGCAGTACTTC